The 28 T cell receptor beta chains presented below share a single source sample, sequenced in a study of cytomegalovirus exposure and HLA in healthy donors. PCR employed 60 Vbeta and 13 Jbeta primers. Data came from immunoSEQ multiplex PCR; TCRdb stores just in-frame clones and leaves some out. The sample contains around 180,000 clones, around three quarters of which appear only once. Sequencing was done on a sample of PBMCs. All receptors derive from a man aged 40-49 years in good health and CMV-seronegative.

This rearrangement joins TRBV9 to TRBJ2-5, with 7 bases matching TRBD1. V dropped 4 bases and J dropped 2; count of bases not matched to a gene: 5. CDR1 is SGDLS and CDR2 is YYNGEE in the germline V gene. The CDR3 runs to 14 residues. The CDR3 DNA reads TGTGCCAGCAGCTCCGGACAGGCGCAAGAGACCCAGTACTTC. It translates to CASSSGQAQETQYF.

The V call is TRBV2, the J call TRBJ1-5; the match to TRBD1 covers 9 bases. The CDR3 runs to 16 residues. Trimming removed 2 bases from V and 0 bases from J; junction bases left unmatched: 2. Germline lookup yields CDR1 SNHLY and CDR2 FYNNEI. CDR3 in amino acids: CASSELDRGSNQPQHF. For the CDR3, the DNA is TGTGCCAGCAGTGAACTGGACAGGGGTAGCAATCAGCCCCAGCATTTT.

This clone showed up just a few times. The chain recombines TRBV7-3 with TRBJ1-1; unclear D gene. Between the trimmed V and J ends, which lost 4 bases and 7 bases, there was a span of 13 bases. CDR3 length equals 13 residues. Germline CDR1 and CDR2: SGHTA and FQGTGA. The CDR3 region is CASSSEPGYEAFF. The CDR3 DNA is TGTGCCAGCAGCTCAGAACCGGGGTATGAAGCTTTCTTT.

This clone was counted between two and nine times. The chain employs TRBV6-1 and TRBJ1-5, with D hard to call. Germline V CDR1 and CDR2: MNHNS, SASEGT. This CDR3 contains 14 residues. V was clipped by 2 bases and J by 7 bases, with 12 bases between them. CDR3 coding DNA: TGTGCCAGCAGTGAAACCGGTCAGGAACAGCCCCAGCATTTT. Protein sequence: CASSETGQEQPQHF.

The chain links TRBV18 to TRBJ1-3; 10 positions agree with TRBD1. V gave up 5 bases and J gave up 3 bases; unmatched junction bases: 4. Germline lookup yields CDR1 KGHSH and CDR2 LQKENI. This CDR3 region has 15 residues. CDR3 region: CASSDRGLFGNTIYF. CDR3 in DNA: TGTGCCAGCTCAGACAGGGGGCTGTTTGGAAACACCATATATTTT.

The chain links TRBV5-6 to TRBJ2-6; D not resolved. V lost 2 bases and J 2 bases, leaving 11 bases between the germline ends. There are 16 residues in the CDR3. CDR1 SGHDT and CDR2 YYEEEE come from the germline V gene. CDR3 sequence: CASSFQANPGANVLTF. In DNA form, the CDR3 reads TGTGCCAGCAGCTTTCAGGCTAACCCTGGGGCCAACGTCCTGACTTTC.

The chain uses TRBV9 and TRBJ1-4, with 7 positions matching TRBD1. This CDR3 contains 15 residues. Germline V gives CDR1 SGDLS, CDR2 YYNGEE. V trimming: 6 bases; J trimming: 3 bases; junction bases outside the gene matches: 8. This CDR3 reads CASTSRGGANEKLFF. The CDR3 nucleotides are TGTGCCAGCACCTCACGAGGGGGCGCTAATGAAAAACTGTTTTTT.

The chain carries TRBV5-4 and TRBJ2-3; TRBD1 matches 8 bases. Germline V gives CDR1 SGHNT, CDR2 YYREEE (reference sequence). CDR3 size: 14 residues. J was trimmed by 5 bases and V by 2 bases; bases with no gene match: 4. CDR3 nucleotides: TGTGCCAGCAGCTTACGTGACAGGGGAGATACGCAGTATTTT. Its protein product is CASSLRDRGDTQYF.

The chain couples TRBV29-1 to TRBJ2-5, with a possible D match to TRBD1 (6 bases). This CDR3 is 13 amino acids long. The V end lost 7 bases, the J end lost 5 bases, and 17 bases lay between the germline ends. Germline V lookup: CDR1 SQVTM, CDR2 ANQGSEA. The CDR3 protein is CSAVLGQGETQYF. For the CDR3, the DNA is TGCAGCGCCGTTTTGGGGCAGGGGGAGACCCAGTACTTC.

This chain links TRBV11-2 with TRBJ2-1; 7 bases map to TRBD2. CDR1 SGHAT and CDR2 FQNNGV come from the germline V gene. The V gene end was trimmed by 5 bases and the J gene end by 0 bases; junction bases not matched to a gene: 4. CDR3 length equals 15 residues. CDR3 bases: TGTGCCAGCAGCGGGGGGGGGAGCTCCTACAATGAGCAGTTCTTC. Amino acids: CASSGGGSSYNEQFF. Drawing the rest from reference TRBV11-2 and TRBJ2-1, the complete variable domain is EAGVAQSPRYKIIEKRQSVAFWCNPISGHATLYWYQQILGQGPKLLIQFQNNGVVDDSQLPKDRFSAERLKGVDSTLKIQPAKLEDSAVYLCASSGGGSSYNEQFFGPGTRLTVL.

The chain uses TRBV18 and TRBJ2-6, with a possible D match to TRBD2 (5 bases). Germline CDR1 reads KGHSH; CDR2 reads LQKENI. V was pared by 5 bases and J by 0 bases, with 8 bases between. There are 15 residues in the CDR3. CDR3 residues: CASSSGSSGANVLTF. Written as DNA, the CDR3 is TGTGCCAGCTCATCGGGGAGCTCTGGGGCCAACGTCCTGACTTTC.

The CDR3 nucleotides are TGTGCCAGCAGCTCCCCACCCAGGGGCTACGAGCAGTACTTC. The encoded protein is CASSSPPRGYEQYF. This chain uses TRBV5-5 with TRBJ2-7; D might be TRBD1 (6 bases). Germline assignment: CDR1 SGHKS and CDR2 YYEKEE (reference sequence). The CDR3 has 14 amino acids. The V end lost 3 bases, the J end lost 3 bases, and 13 bases lay between the germline ends.

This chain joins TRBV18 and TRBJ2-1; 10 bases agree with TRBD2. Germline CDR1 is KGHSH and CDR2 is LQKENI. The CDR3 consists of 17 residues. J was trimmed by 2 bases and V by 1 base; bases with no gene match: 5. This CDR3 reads CASSPQRGGLTYNEQFF. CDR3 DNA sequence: TGTGCCAGCTCACCACAGCGGGGGGGCCTCACCTACAATGAGCAGTTCTTC.

DNA for the CDR3: TGTGCCAGCAGCTTGGGAATGGGACAGGGTTGGTATGGCTACACCTTC. Residues: CASSLGMGQGWYGYTF. The V gene is TRBV5-6, the J gene TRBJ1-2; TRBD1 agrees at 9 bases. The germline gives CDR1 SGHDT, CDR2 YYEEEE. V lost 0 bases, J lost 5 bases, and 8 bases stayed unmatched. This CDR3 comprises 16 residues.

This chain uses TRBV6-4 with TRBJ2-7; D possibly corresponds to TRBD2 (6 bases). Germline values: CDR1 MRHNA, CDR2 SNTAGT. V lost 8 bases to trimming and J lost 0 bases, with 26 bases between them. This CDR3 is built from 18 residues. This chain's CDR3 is CASSLGRLRDFHSYEQYF. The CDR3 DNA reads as TGTGCCAGCTCGCTCGGGAGACTGAGGGACTTCCACTCCTACGAGCAGTACTTC.

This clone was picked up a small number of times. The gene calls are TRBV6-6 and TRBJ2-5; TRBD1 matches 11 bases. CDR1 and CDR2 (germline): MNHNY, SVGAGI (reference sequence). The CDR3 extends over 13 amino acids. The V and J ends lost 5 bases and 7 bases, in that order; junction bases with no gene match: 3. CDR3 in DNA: TGTGCCAGCAGTATGGGACAGGGGGGGACCCAGTACTTC. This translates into CASSMGQGGTQYF.

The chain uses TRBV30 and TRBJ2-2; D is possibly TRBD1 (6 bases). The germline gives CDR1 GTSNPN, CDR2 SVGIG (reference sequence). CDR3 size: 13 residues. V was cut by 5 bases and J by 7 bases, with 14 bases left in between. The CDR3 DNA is TGTGCCTGGGAGGCAGGGGAACTCGGGGAGCTGTTTTTT. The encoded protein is CAWEAGELGELFF.

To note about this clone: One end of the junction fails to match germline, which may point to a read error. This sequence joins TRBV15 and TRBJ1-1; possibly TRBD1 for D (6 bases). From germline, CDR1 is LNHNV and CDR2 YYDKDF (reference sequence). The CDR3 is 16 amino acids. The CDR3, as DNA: TGTGCCACCAGCAGAGCAACAGGGATTTTTAACACTGAAGTTTTCTTT. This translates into CATSRATGIFNTEVFF. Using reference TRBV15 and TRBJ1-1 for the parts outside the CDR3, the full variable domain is DAMVIQNPRYQVTQFGKPVTLSCSQTLNHNVMYWYQQKSSQAPKLLFHYYDKDFNNEADTPDNFQSRRPNTSFCFLDIRSPGLGDTAMYLCATSRATGIFNTEVFFGQGTRLTVV.

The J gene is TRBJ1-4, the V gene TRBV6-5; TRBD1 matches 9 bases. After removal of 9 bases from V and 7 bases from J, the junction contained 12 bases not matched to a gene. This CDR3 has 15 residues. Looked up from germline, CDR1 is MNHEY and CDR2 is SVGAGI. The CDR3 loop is CASQGTGSIGEKLFF. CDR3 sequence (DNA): TGTGCCAGTCAAGGGACAGGGAGTATAGGTGAAAAACTGTTTTTT.

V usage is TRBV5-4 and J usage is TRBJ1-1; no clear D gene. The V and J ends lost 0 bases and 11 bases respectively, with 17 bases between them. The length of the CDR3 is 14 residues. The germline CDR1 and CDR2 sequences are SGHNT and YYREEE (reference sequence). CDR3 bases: TGTGCCAGCAGCTTGGACCCCGAACTGCACCCGGCTTTCTTT. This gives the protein CASSLDPELHPAFF.

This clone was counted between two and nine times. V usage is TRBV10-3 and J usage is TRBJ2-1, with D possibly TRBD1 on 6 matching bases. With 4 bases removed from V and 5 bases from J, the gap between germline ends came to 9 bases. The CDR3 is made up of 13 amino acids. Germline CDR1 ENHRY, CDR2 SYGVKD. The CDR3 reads CAISARQDNEQFF. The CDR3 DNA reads TGTGCCATCAGTGCAAGACAGGACAATGAGCAGTTCTTC.

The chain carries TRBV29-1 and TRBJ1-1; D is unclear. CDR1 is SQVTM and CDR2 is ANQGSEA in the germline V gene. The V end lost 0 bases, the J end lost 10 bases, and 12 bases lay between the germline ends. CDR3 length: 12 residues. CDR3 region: CSVEELAAGAFF. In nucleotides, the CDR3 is TGCAGCGTTGAAGAATTGGCGGCTGGAGCTTTCTTT.

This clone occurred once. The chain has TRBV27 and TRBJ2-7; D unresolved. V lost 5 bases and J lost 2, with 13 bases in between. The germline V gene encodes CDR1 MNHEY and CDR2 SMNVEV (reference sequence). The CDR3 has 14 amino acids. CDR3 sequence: CASSLRSETYEQYF. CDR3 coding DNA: TGTGCCAGCAGTCTCAGGTCCGAAACCTACGAGCAGTACTTC.

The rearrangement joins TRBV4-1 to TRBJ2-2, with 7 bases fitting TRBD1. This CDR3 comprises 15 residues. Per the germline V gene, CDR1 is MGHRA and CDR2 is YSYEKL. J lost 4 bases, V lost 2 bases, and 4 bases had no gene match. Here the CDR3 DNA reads TGCGCCAGCAGCCAATACAGGGGTTCCACCGGGGAGCTGTTTTTT. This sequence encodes CASSQYRGSTGELFF.

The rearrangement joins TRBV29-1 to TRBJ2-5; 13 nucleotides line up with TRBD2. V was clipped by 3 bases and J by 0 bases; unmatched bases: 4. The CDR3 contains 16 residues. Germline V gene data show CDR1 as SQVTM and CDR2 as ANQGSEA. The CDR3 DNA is TGCAGCGTTGACCGGACTAGCGGGAGCAACCAAGAGACCCAGTACTTC. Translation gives CSVDRTSGSNQETQYF.

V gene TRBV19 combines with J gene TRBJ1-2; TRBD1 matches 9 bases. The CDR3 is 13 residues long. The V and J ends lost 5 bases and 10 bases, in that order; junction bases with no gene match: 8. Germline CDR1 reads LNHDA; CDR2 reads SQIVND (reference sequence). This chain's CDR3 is CASSGTGRIDYTF. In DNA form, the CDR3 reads TGTGCCAGTAGTGGGACAGGGCGTATCGACTACACCTTC.

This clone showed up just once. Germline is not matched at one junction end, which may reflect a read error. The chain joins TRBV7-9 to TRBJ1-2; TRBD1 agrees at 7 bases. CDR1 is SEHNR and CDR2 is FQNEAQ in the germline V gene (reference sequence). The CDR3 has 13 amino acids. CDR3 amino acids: CSSSWDSFYGYTF. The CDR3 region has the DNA TGTTCCAGCAGCTGGGACAGCTTCTATGGCTACACCTTC.

The CDR3 protein is CASSEGGQRLNQPQHF. Here the CDR3 DNA reads TGTGCCAGCAGTGAGGGGGGGCAGCGCCTCAATCAGCCCCAGCATTTT. The chain has TRBV2 and TRBJ1-5, with D possibly being TRBD1 (6 bases). CDR1 SNHLY and CDR2 FYNNEI come from the germline V gene. Trimming left V 3 bases short and J 3 bases short, with 15 bases between. This CDR3 has 16 amino acids.